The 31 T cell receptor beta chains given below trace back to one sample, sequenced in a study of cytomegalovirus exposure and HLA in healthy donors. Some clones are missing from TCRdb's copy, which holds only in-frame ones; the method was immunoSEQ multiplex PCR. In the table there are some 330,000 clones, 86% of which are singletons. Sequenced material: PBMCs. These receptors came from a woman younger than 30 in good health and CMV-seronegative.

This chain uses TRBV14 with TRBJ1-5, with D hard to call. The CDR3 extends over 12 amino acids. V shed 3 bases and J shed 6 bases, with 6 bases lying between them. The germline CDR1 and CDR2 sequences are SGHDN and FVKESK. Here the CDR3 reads CASSQPGQPQHF. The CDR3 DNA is TGTGCCAGCAGCCAGCCGGGTCAGCCCCAGCATTTT.

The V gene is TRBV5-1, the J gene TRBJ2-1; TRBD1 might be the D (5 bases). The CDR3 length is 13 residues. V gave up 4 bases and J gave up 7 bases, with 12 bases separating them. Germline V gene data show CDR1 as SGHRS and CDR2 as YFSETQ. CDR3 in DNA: TGCGCCAGCAGCAGGGGTATTTTGAATGAGCAGTTCTTC. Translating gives CASSRGILNEQFF.

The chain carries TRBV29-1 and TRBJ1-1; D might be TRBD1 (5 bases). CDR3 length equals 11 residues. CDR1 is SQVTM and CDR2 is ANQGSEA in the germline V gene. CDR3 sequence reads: CGGVQNTEAFF. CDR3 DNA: TGCGGAGGGGTCCAGAACACTGAAGCTTTCTTT.

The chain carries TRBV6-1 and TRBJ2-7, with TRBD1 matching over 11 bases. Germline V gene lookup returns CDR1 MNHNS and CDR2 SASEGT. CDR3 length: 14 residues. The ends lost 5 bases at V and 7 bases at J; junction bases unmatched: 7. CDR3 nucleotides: TGTGCCAGCAGTACAGGACAGGGGGCAAGGGAGCAGTACTTC. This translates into CASSTGQGAREQYF.

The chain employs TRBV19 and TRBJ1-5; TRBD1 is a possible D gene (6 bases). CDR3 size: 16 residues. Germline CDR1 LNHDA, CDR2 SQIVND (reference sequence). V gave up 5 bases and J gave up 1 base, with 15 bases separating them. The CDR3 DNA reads TGTGCCAGTAGTCCTCCCGGGACACCAAGCAATCAGCCCCAGCATTTT. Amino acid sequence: CASSPPGTPSNQPQHF.

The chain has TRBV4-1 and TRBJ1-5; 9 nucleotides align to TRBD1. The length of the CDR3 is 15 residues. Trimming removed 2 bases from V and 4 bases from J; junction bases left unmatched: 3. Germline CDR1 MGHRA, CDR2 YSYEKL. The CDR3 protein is CASSQTGTGNQPQHF. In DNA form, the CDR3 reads TGCGCCAGCAGCCAAACCGGGACAGGGAATCAGCCCCAGCATTTT.

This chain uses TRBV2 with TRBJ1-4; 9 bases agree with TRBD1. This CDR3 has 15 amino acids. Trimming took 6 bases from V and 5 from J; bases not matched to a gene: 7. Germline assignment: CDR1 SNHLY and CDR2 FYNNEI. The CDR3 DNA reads TGTGCCAGCAGGGCCTCCGGGACAGGGAATGAAAAACTGTTTTTT. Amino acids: CASRASGTGNEKLFF.

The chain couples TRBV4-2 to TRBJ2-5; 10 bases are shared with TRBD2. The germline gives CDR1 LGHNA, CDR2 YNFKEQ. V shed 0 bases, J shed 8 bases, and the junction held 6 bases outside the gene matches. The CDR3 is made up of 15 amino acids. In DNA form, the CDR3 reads TGTGCCAGCAGCCAAGACCTAGCGGGAGTTGAAACCCAGTACTTC. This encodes CASSQDLAGVETQYF.

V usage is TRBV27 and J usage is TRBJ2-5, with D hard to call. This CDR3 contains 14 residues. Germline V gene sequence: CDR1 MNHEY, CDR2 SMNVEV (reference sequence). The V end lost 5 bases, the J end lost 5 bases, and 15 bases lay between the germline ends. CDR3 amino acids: CASSPTPLRETQYF. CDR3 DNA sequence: TGTGCCAGCAGTCCCACCCCACTCCGGGAGACCCAGTACTTC.

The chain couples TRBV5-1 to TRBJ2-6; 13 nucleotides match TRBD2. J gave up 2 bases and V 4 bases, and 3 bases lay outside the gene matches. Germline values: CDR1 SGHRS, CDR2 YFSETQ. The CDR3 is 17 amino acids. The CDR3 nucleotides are TGCGCCAGCAGCCGAGGACTAGCGGGAGCTGGGGCCAACGTCCTGACTTTC. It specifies CASSRGLAGAGANVLTF.

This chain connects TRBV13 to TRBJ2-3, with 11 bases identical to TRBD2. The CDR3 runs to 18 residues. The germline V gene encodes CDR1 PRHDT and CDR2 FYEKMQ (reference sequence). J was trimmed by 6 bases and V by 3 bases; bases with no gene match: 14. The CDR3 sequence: CASSFGLLAGDGPDTQYF. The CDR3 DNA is TGTGCCAGCAGCTTTGGGTTACTAGCGGGAGATGGCCCGGATACGCAGTATTTT.

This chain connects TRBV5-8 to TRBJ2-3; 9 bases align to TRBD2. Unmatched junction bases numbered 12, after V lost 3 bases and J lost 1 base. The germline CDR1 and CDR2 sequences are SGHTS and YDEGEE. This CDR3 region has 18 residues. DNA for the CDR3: TGTGCCAGCAGCTCCCCCCCGGCTAGCGGGACAGGCACAGATACGCAGTATTTT. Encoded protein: CASSSPPASGTGTDTQYF.

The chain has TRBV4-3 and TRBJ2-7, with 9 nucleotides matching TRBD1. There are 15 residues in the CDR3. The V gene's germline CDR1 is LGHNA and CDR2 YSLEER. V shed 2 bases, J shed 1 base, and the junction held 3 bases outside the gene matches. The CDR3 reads CASSQLGTGSYEQYF. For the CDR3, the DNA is TGCGCCAGCAGCCAATTGGGGACAGGGTCCTACGAGCAGTACTTC.

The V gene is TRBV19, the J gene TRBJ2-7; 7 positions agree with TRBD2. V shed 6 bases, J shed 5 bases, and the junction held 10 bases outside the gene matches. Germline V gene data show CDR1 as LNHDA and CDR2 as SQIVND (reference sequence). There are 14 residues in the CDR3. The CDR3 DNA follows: TGTGCCAGTAGAGTAAGCGGGACCGCGCACGAGCAGTACTTC. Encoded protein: CASRVSGTAHEQYF.

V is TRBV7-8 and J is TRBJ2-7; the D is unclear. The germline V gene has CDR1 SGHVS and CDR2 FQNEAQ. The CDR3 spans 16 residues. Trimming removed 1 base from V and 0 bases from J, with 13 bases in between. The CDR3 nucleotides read TGTGCCAGCAGCTTAGGCGTAGCACTGAGCTCCTACGAGCAGTACTTC. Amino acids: CASSLGVALSSYEQYF.

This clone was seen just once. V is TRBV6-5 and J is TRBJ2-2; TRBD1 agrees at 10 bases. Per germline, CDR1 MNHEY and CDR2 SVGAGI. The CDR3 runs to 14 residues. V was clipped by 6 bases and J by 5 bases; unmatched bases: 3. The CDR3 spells CASRSGQGTGELFF. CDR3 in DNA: TGTGCCAGCAGATCGGGACAGGGGACCGGGGAGCTGTTTTTT.

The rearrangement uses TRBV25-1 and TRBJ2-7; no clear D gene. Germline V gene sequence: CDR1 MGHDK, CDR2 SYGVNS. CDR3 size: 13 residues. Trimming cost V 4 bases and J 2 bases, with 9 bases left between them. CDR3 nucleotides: TGTGCCAGCAGTGTGGCCGAAACCTACGAGCAGTACTTC. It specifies CASSVAETYEQYF.

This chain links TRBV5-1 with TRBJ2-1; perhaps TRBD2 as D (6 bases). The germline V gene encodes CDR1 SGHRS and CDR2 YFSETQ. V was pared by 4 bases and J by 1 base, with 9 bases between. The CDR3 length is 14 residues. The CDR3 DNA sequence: TGCGCCAGCAGCAATGCGGGGTCCTACAATGAGCAGTTCTTC. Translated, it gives CASSNAGSYNEQFF.

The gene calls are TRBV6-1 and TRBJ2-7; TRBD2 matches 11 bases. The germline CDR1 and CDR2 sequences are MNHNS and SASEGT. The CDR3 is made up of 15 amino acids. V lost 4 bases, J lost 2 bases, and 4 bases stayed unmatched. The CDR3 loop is CASSGLAGSAYEQYF. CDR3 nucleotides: TGTGCCAGCAGTGGACTAGCGGGGTCTGCCTACGAGCAGTACTTC.

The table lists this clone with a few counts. The CDR3 protein is CASSVAGTYEQYF. For the CDR3, the DNA is TGCGCCAGCAGCGTGGCGGGAACCTACGAGCAGTACTTC. The V and J genes are TRBV10-2 and TRBJ2-7; D perhaps matches TRBD2 (6 bases). The V and J ends lost 6 bases and 2 bases respectively, with 11 bases between them. The germline V gene has CDR1 WSHSY and CDR2 SAAADI. The CDR3 extends over 13 amino acids.

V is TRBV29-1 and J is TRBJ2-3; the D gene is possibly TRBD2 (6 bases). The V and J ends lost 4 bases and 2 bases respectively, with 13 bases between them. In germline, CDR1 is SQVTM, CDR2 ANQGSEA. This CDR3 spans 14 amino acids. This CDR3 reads CSVGRAGYTDTQYF. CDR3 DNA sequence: TGCAGCGTTGGAAGGGCGGGGTACACAGATACGCAGTATTTT.

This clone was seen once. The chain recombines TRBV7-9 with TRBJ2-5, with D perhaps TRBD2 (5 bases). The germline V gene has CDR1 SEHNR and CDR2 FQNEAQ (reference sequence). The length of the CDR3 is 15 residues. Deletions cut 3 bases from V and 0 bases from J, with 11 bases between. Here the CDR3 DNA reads TGTGCCAGCAGCTTGCGGCGGGCCAACCAAGAGACCCAGTACTTC. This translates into CASSLRRANQETQYF.

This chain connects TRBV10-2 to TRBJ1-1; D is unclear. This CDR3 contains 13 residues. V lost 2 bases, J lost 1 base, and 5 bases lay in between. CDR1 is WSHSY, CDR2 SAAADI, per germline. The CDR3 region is CASSEGGNTEAFF. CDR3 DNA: TGCGCCAGCAGTGAGGGCGGGAACACTGAAGCTTTCTTT.

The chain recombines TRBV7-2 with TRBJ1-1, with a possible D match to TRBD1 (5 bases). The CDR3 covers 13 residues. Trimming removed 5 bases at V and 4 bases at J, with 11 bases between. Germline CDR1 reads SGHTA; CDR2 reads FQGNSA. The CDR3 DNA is TGTGCCAGCAGCCCCGGGGGTGGCACTGAAGCTTTCTTT. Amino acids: CASSPGGGTEAFF.

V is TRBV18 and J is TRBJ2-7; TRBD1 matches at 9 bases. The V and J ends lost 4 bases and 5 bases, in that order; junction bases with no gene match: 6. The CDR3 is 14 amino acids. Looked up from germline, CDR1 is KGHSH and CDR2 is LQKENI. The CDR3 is CASSLGQGSDEQYF. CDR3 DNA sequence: TGTGCCAGCTCACTTGGACAGGGGAGTGACGAGCAGTACTTC.

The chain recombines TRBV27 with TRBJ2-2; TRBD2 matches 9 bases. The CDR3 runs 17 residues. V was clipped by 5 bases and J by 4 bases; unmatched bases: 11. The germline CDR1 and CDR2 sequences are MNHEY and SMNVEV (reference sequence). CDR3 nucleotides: TGTGCCAGCAGTCCGCGTTTAGCGGGAGCGGGCACCGGGGAGCTGTTTTTT. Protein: CASSPRLAGAGTGELFF.

The CDR3 bases are TGTGCCAGTAGTATACGGCAGGGGGCGTATAGCAATCAGCCCCAGCATTTT. The encoded protein is CASSIRQGAYSNQPQHF. This chain uses TRBV19 with TRBJ1-5; the match to TRBD1 covers 8 bases. With V trimmed by 2 bases and J by 0 bases, 6 bases remained unmatched. Germline V gene lookup returns CDR1 LNHDA and CDR2 SQIVND (reference sequence). The CDR3 is made up of 17 amino acids.

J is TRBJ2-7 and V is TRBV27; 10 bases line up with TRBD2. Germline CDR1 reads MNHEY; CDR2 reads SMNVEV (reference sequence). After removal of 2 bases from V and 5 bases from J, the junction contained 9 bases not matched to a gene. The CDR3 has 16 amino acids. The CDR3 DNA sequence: TGTGCCAGCAGTTTAAAGGTGCTAGCGGGAGTTGACGAGCAGTACTTC. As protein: CASSLKVLAGVDEQYF.

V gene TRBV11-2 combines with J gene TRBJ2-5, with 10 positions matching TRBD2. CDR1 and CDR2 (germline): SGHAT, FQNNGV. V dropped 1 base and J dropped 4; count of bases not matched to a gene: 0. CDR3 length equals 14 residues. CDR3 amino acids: CASSLGLAGETQYF. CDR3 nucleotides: TGTGCCAGCAGCTTAGGACTAGCGGGAGAGACCCAGTACTTC. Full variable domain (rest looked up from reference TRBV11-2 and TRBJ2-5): EAGVAQSPRYKIIEKRQSVAFWCNPISGHATLYWYQQILGQGPKLLIQFQNNGVVDDSQLPKDRFSAERLKGVDSTLKIQPAKLEDSAVYLCASSLGLAGETQYFGPGTRLLVL.

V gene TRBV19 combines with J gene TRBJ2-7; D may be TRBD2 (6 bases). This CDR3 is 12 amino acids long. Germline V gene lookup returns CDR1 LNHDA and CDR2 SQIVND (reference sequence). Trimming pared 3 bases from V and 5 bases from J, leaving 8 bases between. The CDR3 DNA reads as TGTGCCAGTAGTATGGGGGGAGACGAGCAGTACTTC. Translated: CASSMGGDEQYF.

The CDR3 reads CASSQDGGFINYGYTF. The CDR3 nucleotides read TGTGCCAGCAGCCAAGACGGGGGATTTATCAACTATGGCTACACCTTC. The rearrangement joins TRBV4-2 to TRBJ1-2; possibly TRBD1 for D (5 bases). CDR3 length: 16 amino acids. CDR1 and CDR2 from the germline V gene are LGHNA and YNFKEQ. Trimming shortened V by 0 bases and J by 2 bases, and 13 bases separated the two germline ends.